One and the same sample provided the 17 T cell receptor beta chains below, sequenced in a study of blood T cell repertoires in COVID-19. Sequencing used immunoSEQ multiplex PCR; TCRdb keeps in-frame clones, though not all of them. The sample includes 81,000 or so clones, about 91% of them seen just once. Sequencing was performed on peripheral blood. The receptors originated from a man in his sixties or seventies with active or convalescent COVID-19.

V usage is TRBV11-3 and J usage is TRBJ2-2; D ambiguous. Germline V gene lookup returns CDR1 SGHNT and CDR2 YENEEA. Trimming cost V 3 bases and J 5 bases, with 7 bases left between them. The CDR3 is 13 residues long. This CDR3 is CASSFGRTGELFF. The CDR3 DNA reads TGTGCCAGCAGCTTCGGTAGAACCGGGGAGCTGTTTTTT. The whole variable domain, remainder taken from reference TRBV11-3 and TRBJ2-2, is EAGVVQSPRYKIIEKKQPVAFWCNPISGHNTLYWYLQNLGQGPELLIRYENEEAVDDSQLPKDRFSAERLKGVDSTLKIQPAELGDSAVYLCASSFGRTGELFFGEGSRLTVL.

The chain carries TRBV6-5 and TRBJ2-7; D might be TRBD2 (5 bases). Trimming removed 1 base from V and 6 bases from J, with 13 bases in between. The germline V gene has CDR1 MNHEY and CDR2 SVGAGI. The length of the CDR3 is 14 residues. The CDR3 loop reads CASSYLEAASEQYF. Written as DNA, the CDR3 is TGTGCCAGCAGTTACTTGGAAGCGGCCAGCGAGCAGTACTTC.

Written as DNA, the CDR3 is TGTGCCAGCAGTTTATCCATTGCGGACACTGAAGCTTTCTTT. It yields the protein CASSLSIADTEAFF. This chain joins TRBV27 and TRBJ1-1; no definite D call. The CDR3 loop spans 14 amino acids. Germline V gene data show CDR1 as MNHEY and CDR2 as SMNVEV (reference sequence). V was clipped by 0 bases and J by 3 bases, with 8 bases between them.

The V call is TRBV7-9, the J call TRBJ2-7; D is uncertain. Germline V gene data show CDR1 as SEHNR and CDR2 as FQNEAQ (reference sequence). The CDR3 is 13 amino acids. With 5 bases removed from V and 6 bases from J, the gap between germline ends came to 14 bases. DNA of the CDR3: TGTGCCAGCAGCCCTCGCGAGCCTAGCGAGCAGTACTTC. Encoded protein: CASSPREPSEQYF.

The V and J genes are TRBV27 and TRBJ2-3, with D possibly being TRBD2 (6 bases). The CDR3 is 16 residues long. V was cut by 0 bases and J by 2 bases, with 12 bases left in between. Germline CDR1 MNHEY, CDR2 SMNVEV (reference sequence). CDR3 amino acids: CASSLSSQGLTDTQYF. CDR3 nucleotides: TGTGCCAGCAGTTTATCTAGTCAGGGACTCACAGATACGCAGTATTTT.

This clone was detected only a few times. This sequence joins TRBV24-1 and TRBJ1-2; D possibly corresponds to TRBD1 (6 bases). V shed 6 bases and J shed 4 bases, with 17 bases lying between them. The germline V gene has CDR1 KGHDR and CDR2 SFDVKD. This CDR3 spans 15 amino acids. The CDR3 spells CATSSSGAGSYGYTF. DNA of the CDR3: TGTGCCACCAGTTCGTCAGGGGCTGGCAGCTATGGCTACACCTTC.

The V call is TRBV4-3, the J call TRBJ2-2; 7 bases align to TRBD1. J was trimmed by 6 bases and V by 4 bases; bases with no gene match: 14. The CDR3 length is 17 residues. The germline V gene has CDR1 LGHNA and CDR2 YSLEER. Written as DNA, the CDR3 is TGCGCCAGCAGCCGCTATTACGACAGGGAAATGGCCGGGGAGCTGTTTTTT. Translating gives CASSRYYDREMAGELFF.

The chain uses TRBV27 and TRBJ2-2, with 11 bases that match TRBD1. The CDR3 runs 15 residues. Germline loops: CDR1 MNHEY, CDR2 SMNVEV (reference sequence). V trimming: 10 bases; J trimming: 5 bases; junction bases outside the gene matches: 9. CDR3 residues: CATYPRDRGTGELFF. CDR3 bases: TGTGCCACCTACCCCCGGGACAGGGGGACCGGGGAGCTGTTTTTT.

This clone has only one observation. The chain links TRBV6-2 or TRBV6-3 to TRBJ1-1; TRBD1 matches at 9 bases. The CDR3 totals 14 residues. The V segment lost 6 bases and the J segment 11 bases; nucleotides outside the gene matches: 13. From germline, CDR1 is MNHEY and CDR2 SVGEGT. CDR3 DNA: TGTGCCAGCAGCCGCCCGGACAGGGGCGGTGTCGCTTTCTTT. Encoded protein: CASSRPDRGGVAFF.

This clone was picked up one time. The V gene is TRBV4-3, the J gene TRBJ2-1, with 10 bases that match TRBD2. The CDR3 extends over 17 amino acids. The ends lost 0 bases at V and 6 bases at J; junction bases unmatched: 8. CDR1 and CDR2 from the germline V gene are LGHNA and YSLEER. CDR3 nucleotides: TGCGCCAGCAGCCAAGATTGGGTAGCGGGGGGACTCAATGAGCAGTTCTTC. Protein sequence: CASSQDWVAGGLNEQFF.

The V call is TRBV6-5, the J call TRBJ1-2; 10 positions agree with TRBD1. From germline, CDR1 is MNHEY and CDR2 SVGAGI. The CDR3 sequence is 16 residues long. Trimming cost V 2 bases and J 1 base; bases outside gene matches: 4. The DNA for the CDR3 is TGTGCCAGCAGTTACATTGGGACAGGGGATAACTATGGCTACACCTTC. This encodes CASSYIGTGDNYGYTF.

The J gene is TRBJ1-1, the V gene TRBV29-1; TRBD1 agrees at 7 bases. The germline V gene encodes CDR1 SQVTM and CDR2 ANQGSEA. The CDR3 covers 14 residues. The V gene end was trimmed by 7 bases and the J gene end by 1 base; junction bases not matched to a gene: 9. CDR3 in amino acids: CSAWPGTANTEAFF. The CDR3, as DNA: TGCAGCGCTTGGCCCGGGACAGCGAACACTGAAGCTTTCTTT.

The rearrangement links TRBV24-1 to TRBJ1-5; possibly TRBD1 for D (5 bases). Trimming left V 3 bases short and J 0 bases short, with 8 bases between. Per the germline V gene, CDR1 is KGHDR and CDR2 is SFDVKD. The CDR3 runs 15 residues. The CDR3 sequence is CATSDAGPSNQPQHF. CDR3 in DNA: TGTGCCACCAGTGATGCAGGGCCTAGCAATCAGCCCCAGCATTTT.

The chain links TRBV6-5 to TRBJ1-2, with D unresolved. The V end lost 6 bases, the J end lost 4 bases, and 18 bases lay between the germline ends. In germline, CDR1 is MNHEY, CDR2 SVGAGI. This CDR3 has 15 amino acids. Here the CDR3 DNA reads TGTGCCAGCAGCCCGGGATCGCCTTGGGGCTATGGCTACACCTTC. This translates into CASSPGSPWGYGYTF.

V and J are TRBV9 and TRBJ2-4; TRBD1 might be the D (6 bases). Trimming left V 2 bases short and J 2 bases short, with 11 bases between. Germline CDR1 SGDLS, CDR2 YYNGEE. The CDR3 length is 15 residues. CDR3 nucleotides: TGTGCCAGCAGCGTGGACAGCAGTTCCAAAAACATTCAGTACTTC. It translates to CASSVDSSSKNIQYF.

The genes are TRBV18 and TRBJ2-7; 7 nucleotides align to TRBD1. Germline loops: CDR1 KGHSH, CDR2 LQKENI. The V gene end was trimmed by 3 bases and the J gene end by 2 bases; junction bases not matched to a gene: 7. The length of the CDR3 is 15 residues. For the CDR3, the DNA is TGTGCCAGCTCACCCCAGACAGGGATAGCCTACGAGCAGTACTTC. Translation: CASSPQTGIAYEQYF.

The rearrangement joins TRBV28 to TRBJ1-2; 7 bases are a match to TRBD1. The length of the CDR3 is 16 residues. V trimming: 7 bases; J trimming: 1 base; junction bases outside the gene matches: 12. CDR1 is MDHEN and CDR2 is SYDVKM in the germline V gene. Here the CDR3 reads CASTYYRDSINYGYTF. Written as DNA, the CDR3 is TGTGCCAGCACCTATTACCGGGACAGCATTAACTATGGCTACACCTTC.